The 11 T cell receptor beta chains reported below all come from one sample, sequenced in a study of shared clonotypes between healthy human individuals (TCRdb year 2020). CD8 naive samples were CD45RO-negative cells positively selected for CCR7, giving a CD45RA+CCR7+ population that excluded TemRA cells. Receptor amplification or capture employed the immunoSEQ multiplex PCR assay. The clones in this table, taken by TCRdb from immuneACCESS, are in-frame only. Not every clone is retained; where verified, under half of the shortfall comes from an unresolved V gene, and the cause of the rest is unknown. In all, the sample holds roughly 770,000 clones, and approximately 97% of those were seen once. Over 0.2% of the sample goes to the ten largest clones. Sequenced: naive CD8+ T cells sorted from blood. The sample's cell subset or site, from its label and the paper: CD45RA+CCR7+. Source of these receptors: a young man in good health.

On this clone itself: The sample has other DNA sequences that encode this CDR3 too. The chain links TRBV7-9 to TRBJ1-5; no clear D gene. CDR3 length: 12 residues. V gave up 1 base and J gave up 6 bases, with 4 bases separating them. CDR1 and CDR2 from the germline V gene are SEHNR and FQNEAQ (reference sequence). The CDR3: CASSLGVQPQHF. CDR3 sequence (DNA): TGTGCCAGCAGCTTAGGTGTTCAGCCCCAGCATTTT.

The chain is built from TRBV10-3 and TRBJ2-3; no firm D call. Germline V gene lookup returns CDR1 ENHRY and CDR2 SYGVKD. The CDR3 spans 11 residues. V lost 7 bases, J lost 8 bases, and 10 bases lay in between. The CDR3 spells CAIKVGPTQYF. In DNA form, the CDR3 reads TGTGCCATCAAAGTCGGGCCTACGCAGTATTTT.

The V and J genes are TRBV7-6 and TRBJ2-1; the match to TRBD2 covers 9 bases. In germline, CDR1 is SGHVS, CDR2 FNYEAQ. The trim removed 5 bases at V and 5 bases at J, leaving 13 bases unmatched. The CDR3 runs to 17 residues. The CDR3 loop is CASSTAWAGGSHNEQFF. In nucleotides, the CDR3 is TGTGCCAGCAGCACAGCGTGGGCGGGAGGGTCTCACAATGAGCAGTTCTTC.

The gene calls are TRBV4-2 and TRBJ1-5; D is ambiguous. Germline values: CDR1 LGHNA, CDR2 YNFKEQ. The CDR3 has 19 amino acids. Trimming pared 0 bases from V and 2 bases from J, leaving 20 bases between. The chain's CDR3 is CASSQDLTMLSGGNQPQHF. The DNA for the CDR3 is TGTGCCAGCAGCCAAGATTTGACCATGCTAAGTGGGGGCAATCAGCCCCAGCATTTT.

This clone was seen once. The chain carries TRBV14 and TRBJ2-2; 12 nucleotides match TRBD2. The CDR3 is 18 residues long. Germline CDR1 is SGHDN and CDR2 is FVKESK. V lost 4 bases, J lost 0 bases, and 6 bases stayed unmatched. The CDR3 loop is CASSPWGLAGSNTGELFF. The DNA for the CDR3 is TGTGCCAGCAGCCCTTGGGGACTAGCGGGCTCGAACACCGGGGAGCTGTTTTTT. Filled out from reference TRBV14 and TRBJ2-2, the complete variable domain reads EAGVTQFPSHSVIEKGQTVTLRCDPISGHDNLYWYRRVMGKEIKFLLHFVKESKQDESGMPNNRFLAERTGGTYSTLKVQPAELEDSGVYFCASSPWGLAGSNTGELFFGEGSRLTVL.

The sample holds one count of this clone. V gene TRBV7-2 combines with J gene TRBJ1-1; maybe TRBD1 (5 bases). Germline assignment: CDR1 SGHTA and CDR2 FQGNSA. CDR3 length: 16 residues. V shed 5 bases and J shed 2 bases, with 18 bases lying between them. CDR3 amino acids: CASSAGTRKLNTEAFF. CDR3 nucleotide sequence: TGTGCCAGCAGCGCGGGGACGAGAAAATTAAACACTGAAGCTTTCTTT.

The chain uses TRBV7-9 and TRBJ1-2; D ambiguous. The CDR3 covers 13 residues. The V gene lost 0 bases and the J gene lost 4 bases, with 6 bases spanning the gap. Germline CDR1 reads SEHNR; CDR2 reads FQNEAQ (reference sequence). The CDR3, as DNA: TGTGCCAGCAGCTTAGCCCCCATCTATGGCTACACCTTC. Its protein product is CASSLAPIYGYTF.

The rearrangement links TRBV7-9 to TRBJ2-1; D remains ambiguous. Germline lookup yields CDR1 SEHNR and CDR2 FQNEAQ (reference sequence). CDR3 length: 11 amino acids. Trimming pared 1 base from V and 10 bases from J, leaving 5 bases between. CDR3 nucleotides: TGTGCCAGCAGCTTAGAGGAGGAGCAGTTCTTC. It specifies CASSLEEEQFF.

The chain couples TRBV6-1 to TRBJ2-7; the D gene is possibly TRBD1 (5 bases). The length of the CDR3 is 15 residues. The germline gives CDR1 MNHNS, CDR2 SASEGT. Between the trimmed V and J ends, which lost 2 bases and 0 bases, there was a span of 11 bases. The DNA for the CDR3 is TGTGCCAGCAGTGAAAGGGGCACCAACTCCTACGAGCAGTACTTC. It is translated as CASSERGTNSYEQYF.

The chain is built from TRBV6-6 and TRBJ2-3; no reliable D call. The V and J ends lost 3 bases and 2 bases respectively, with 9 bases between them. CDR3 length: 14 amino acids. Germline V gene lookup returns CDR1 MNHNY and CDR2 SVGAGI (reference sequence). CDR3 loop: CASSYVSDTDTQYF. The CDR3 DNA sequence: TGTGCCAGCAGTTATGTGAGCGACACAGATACGCAGTATTTT.

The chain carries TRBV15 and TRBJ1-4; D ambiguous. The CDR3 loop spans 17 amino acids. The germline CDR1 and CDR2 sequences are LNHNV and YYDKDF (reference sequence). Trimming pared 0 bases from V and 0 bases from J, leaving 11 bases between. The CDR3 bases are TGTGCCACCAGCAGAGATCGTTGGACTGCAACTAATGAAAAACTGTTTTTT. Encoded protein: CATSRDRWTATNEKLFF. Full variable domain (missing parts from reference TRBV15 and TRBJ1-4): DAMVIQNPRYQVTQFGKPVTLSCSQTLNHNVMYWYQQKSSQAPKLLFHYYDKDFNNEADTPDNFQSRRPNTSFCFLDIRSPGLGDTAMYLCATSRDRWTATNEKLFFGSGTQLSVL.